This is a list of T cell receptor beta chains from one sample in a study of blood T cell repertoires in COVID-19. The repertoire was sequenced with immunoSEQ multiplex PCR; TCRdb's copy has only in-frame clones and lacks some. Of roughly 260,000 clones listed, around 89% are singletons. The sample consisted of peripheral blood. The source of these receptors is a man between 60 and 75 years old who had recovered from COVID-19. The CDR3 runs from the conserved cysteine through the conserved F or W. A D gene is named only where the DNA matches it firmly. Clone size, where shown, is once, few, many, or a class for clones that have expanded.

j_gene | abundance | d_gene | v_gene | CDR3aa | CDR3nt
TRBJ2-3 | NA | TRBD1 | TRBV7-2 | CASSLVWGQGGTDTQYF | TGTGCCAGCAGCTTAGTATGGGGACAGGGAGGCACAGATACGCAGTATTTT
TRBJ1-4 | NA | TRBD1 | TRBV7-8 | CASSLVQGAGEKLFF | TGTGCCAGCAGCTTAGTACAGGGGGCGGGTGAAAAACTGTTTTTT
TRBJ1-4 | NA | NA | TRBV6-5 | CASNKAQGTNEKLFF | TGTGCCAGCAACAAGGCGCAGGGGACTAATGAAAAACTGTTTTTT
TRBJ1-5 | NA | TRBD1 | TRBV2 | CASSDRWDREEYGNQPQHF | TGTGCCAGCAGCGACCGGTGGGACAGGGAAGAGTATGGCAATCAGCCCCAGCATTTT
TRBJ2-7 | NA | TRBD2 | TRBV12-3/TRBV12-4 | CASSSTTSRPESF | TGTGCCAGCAGTAGTACGACTAGCAGACCCGAGTCGTTC
TRBJ2-5 | once | TRBD2 | TRBV6-2/TRBV6-3 | CASSSSTSGGGTQYF | TGTGCCAGCAGTTCCTCCACTAGCGGGGGGGGGACCCAGTACTTC
TRBJ1-1 | NA | NA | TRBV19 | CASSIGQTTTEAFF | TGTGCCAGTAGTATCGGACAGACAACCACTGAAGCTTTCTTT
TRBJ2-1 | NA | NA | TRBV6-4 | CASSEQEGEQFF | TGTGCCAGCAGTGAGCAGGAGGGTGAGCAGTTCTTC
TRBJ2-5 | NA | NA | TRBV7-3 | CASSPEGQGTQYF | TGTGCCAGCAGCCCAGAGGGCCAAGGGACCCAGTACTTC
TRBJ1-6 | NA | NA | TRBV3-1/TRBV3-2 | CASSRRGRDSPLHF | TGTGCCAGCAGCCGCAGGGGAAGAGATTCACCCCTCCACTTT
TRBJ1-5 | few | TRBD1 | TRBV11-2 | CASSLGDRGDQPQHF | TGTGCCAGCAGCTTAGGGGACAGGGGGGATCAGCCCCAGCATTTT
TRBJ1-2 | few | NA | TRBV5-1 | CASSLTENYGYTF | TGCGCCAGCAGCTTGACAGAGAACTATGGCTACACCTTC
TRBJ1-5 | few | TRBD1 | TRBV5-4 | CASSLGRGQDQPQHF | TGTGCCAGCAGCTTGGGTAGGGGGCAGGATCAGCCCCAGCATTTT
TRBJ2-2 | NA | NA | TRBV5-8 | CASSLLWAVGNTGELFF | TGTGCCAGCAGCTTACTCTGGGCAGTTGGGAACACCGGGGAGCTGTTTTTT
TRBJ2-3 | NA | NA | TRBV5-1 | CASSLVTGRTDTQYF | TGCGCCAGCAGCTTGGTTACAGGGCGGACAGATACGCAGTATTTT
TRBJ1-1 | NA | NA | TRBV3-1/TRBV3-2 | CASSQDRGGVQSTEAFF | TGTGCCAGCAGCCAAGATCGGGGGGGGGTCCAGAGCACTGAAGCTTTCTTT
TRBJ2-2 | NA | TRBD2 | TRBV3-1/TRBV3-2 | CASSQLALGLAGGVGELFF | TGTGCCAGCAGCCAACTTGCTCTTGGACTAGCGGGGGGTGTCGGGGAGCTGTTTTTT
TRBJ2-1 | NA | NA | TRBV5-1 | CASSLESAGAYNEQFF | TGCGCCAGCAGCTTGGAGTCTGCGGGCGCCTACAATGAGCAGTTCTTC